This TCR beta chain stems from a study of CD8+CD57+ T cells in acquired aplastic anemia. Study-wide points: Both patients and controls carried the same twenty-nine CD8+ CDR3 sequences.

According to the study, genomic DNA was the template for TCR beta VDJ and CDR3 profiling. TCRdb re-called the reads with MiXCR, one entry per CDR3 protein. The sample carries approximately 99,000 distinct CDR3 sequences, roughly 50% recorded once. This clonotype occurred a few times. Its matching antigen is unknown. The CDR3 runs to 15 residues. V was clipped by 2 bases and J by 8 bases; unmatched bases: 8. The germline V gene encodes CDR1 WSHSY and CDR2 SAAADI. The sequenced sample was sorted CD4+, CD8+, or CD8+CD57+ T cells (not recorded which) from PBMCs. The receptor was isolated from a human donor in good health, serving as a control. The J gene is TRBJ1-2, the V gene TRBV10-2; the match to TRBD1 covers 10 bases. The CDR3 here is CASSEPGQGPDGYTF. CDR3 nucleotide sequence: TGCGCCAGCAGTGAGCCGGGACAGGGGCCCGACGGCTACACCTTC.